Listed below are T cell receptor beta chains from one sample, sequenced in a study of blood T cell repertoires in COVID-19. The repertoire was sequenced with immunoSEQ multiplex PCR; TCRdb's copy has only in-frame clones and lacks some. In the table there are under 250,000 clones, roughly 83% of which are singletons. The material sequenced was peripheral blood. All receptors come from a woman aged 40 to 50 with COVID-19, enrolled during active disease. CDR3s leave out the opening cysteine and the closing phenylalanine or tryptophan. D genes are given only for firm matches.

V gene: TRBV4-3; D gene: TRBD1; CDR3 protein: ASSQAGQGVYEQY
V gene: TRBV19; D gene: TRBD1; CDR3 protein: ASRMDRGPYNNYGYT
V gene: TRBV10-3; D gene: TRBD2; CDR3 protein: AITPGTSGSLNEQF
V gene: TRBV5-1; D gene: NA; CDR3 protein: ASRAGSGTDTQY
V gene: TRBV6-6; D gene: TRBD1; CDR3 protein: ASSYPGGNSPLH
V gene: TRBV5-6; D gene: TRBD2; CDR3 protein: ASSFRRLAGGWYNEQF
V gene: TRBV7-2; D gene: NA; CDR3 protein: ASRPTENTGELF
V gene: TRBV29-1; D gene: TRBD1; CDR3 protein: SVGQGTAEQY
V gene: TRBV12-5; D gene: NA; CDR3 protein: ASGLGTGYSNQPQH
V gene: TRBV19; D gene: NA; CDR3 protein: ASSAGVYAEAF
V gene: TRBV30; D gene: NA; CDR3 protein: AWTKYNEQF
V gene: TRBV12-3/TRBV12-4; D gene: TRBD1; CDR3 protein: ASTIGDSPQQF
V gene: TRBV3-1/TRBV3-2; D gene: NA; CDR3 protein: ASSQVRGGNEQF
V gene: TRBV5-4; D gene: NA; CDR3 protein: ASSSTGFYGYT
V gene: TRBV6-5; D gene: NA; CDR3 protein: ASRIAGNTEAF
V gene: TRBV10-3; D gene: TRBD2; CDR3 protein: AITAGVFSDTQY
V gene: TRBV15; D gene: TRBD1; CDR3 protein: ATSRPGTGGYGYT
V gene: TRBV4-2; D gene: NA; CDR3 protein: ASSQDLGREGYGYT
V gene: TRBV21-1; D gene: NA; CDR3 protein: ASSKVRDRTPNYGYT
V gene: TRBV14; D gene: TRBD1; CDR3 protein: ASSPPRTGPFSYEQY
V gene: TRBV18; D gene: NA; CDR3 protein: ASSPDRSSGYEQY
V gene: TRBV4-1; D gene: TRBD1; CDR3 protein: ASSSSQGATTEAF
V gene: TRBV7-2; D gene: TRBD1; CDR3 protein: ASSLATGTGGYEQY
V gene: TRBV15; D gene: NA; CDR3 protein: ATSSFWGNYGYT
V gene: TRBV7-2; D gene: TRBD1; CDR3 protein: ASSLVGTGNMANQPQH
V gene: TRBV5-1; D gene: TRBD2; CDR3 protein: ASSVTSDEQF
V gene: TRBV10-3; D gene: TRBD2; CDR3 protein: AISEGLAGSETQY
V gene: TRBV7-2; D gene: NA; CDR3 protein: ASSLVAGVLSSGQPQH
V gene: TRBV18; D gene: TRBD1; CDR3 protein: ASSPGGGTGVIYEQY
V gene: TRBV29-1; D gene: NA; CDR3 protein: SVTGLTGELF
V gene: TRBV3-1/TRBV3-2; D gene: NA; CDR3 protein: ASSSRDFSYNEQF
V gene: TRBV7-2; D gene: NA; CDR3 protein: ASSLVSAGDNQPQH
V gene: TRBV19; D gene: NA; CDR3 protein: ASSIHGEQF
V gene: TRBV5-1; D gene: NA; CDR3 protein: ASSFSHSSLSSYEQY
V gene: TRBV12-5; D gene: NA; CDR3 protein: ASGLWSATYSYEQY
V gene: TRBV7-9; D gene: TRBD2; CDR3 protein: ASSPMGGRGHEQY
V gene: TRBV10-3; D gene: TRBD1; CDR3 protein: AISESTQGGSGNTIY
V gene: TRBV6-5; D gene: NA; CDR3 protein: ASSSRGILFNYEQY
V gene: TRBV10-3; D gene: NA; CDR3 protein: AISDPRGNQPQH
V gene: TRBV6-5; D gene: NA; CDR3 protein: ASSPTRQSYGYT
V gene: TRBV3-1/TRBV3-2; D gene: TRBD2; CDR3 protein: ASSQAGGTLGTDTQY
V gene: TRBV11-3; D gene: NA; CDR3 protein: ASSPSGANVLT
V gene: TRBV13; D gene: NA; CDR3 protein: ASSLKSFARGQETQY
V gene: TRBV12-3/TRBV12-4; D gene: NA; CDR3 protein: ASSPRLDTQY
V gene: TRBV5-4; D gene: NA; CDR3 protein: ASSLGLGIGNNEQF
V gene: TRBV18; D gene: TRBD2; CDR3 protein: ASSPNSGDYEQY
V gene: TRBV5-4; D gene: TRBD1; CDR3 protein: ASSAGQTGRNIQY
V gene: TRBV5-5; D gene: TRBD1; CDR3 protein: ASSFTGTGGVSNQPQH
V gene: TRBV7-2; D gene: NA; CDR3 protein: ASSLYGRLDTGELF
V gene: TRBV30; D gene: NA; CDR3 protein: AWSRGGAGQETQY
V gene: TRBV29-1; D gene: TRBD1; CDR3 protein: STGQGTEAF